The rows below give T cell receptor beta chains drawn from one sample of a study of blood T cell repertoires in COVID-19. Data came from immunoSEQ multiplex PCR; TCRdb stores just in-frame clones and leaves some out. The data hold about 220,000 clones, with around 84% observed a single time. The material sequenced was peripheral blood. The source is a man aged 30 to 45 with active or convalescent COVID-19. Both conserved end residues are part of each CDR3. The D gene is left open where the match is weak. Clone sizes are given selectively: once, few, many, or a class where the clone is expanded.

NA	TRBJ1-3	TRBV29-1	NA	TGCAGCGTTGAAGATCAAGCTCCTGGAAACACCATATATTTT	CSVEDQAPGNTIYF
TRBD1	TRBJ2-7	TRBV19	once	TGTGCCAGTAGTCCCAGTTCCGGGACAGGAGCCTACGAGCAGTACTTC	CASSPSSGTGAYEQYF
NA	TRBJ2-2	TRBV19	NA	TGTGCCAGTAGTATCCAGGCGGGGTGGCGAGCCGGGGAGCTGTTTTTT	CASSIQAGWRAGELFF
NA	TRBJ1-5	TRBV2	few	TGTGCCAGCAGTGATGGCGGTTCACGTAGCAATCAGCCCCAGCATTTT	CASSDGGSRSNQPQHF
TRBD2	TRBJ2-1	TRBV19	NA	TGTGCCAGTAGTATAGCGGGGGGGCAAGGTGAGCAGTTCTTC	CASSIAGGQGEQFF
TRBD2	TRBJ2-7	TRBV27	once	TGTGCCAGCAGGCGGGGGGGGTCCTACGAGCAGTACTTC	CASRRGGSYEQYF
TRBD1	TRBJ1-1	TRBV12-3/TRBV12-4	NA	TGTGCCAGCATCGAGGACAGGGAGGCTTTCTTT	CASIEDREAFF
TRBD2	TRBJ2-2	TRBV2	NA	TGTGCCAGCAGTGAAGCGGGAGGGCCCGGCGGGGAGCTGTTTTTT	CASSEAGGPGGELFF
TRBD1	TRBJ2-2	TRBV28	NA	TGTGCCAGCAGACAGGGGTTAGCGAACACCGGGGAGCTGTTTTTT	CASRQGLANTGELFF
NA	TRBJ1-2	TRBV20-1	NA	TGCAGTGGTCGCGGGGACTATGGCTACACCTTC	CSGRGDYGYTF
NA	TRBJ1-6	TRBV5-5	NA	TGTGCCAGCTCCTGGGGGACACCCCATTATTCACCCCTCCACTTT	CASSWGTPHYSPLHF
NA	TRBJ1-1	TRBV5-6	NA	TGTGCCAGCAGCTTACTTATGGGCCTTTTGAACACTGAAGCTTTCTTT	CASSLLMGLLNTEAFF
NA	TRBJ2-2	TRBV7-9	NA	TGTGCCAGCAGCCAACCTAGGACAGCGAACACCGGGGAGCTGTTTTTT	CASSQPRTANTGELFF
NA	TRBJ2-1	TRBV28	NA	TGTGCCAGCAGAGGACACTCGGGAGAGGGATACAATGAGCAGTTCTTC	CASRGHSGEGYNEQFF
NA	TRBJ2-7	TRBV7-2	NA	TGTGCCAGCAGCTTAGTTGAGGAGGAGCAGTACTTC	CASSLVEEEQYF
NA	TRBJ2-3	TRBV21-1	NA	TGTGCCAGCAGCGATCAGGGGACCCTTAGCGCAGATACGCAGTATTTT	CASSDQGTLSADTQYF
TRBD2	TRBJ2-2	TRBV5-4	NA	TGTGCCAGCAGCGGGGGGGTCCCAGGGAACACCGGGGAGCTGTTTTTT	CASSGGVPGNTGELFF
TRBD1	TRBJ2-7	TRBV4-3	NA	TGCGCCAGCAGCCAAGGGACAGGGGGGTCCTACGAGCAGTACTTC	CASSQGTGGSYEQYF
NA	TRBJ2-4	TRBV5-4	NA	TGTGCCAGCAGCCTCCCCGCTAGCAACATTCAGTACTTC	CASSLPASNIQYF
NA	TRBJ1-2	TRBV10-3	once	TGTGCCACCAAAGGAGGCGGGGGGCTGGCAAACTATGGCTACACCTTC	CATKGGGGLANYGYTF
NA	TRBJ2-3	TRBV6-6	medium-sized	TGTGCCAGCAGTCCAATTGAGGGCACAGATACGCAGTATTTT	CASSPIEGTDTQYF
TRBD1	TRBJ1-6	TRBV28	NA	TGTGCCAGCAGGATCGCAGGGGGCTATAGTTCACCCCTCCACTTT	CASRIAGGYSSPLHF
NA	TRBJ2-3	TRBV5-1	NA	TGCGCCAGCAGCTTGGGGGAGGGGGGGGCAGATACGCAGTATTTT	CASSLGEGGADTQYF
NA	TRBJ1-2	TRBV7-6	NA	TGTGCCAGCCAGGTTCTGGATGGCTACACCTTC	CASQVLDGYTF
NA	TRBJ2-1	TRBV19	NA	TGTGCCAGTAGGCTGGCCCGTGGCCCACCTAATGAGCAGTTCTTC	CASRLARGPPNEQFF
TRBD2	TRBJ2-7	TRBV7-9	NA	TGTGCCAGCAGCACCCCAGGACTAGCGGCCTCCTACGAGCAGTACTTC	CASSTPGLAASYEQYF